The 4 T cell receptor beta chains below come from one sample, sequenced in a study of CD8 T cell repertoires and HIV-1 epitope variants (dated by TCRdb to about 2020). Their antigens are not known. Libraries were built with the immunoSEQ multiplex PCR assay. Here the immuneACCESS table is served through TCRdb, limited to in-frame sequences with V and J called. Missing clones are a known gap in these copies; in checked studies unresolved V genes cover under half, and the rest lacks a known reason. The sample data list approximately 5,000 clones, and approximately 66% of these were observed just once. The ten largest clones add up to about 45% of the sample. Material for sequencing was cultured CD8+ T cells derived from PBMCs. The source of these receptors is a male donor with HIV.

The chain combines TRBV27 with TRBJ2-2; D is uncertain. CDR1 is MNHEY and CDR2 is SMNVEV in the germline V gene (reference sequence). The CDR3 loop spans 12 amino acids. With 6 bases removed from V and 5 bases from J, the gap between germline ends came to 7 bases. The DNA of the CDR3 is TGTGCCAGCAGGGTCGGGACCGGGGAGCTGTTTTTT. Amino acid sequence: CASRVGTGELFF.

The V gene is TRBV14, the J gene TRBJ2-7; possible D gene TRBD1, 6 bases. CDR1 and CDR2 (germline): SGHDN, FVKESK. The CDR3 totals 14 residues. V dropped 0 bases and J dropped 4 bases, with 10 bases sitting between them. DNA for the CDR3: TGTGCCAGCAGCCAAGAAGGGCAGGGGTACGAGCAGTACTTC. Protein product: CASSQEGQGYEQYF.

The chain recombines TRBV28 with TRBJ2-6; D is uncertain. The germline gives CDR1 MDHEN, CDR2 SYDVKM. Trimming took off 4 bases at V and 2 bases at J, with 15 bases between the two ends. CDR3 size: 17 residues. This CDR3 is CASSSPRELPGANVLTF. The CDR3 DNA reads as TGTGCCAGCAGTTCCCCTCGTGAGTTACCTGGGGCCAACGTCCTGACTTTC. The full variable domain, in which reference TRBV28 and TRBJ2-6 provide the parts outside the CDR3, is DVKVTQSSRYLVKRTGEKVFLECVQDMDHENMFWYRQDPGLGLRLIYFSYDVKMKEKGDIPEGYSVSREKKERFSLILESASTNQTSMYLCASSSPRELPGANVLTFGAGSRLTVL.

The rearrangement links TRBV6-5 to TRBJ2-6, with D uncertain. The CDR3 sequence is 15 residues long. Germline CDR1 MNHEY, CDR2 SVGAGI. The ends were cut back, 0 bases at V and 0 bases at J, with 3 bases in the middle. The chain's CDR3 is CASSYSFSGANVLTF. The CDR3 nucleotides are TGTGCCAGCAGTTACTCCTTCTCTGGGGCCAACGTCCTGACTTTC.